Listed here are 24 T cell receptor beta chains from one sample, sequenced in a study of Ad26.COV2.S vaccination and SARS-CoV-2 variants. Treatment reported: roughly 18 received Ad26.COV2.S at low or high dose, single or two shots; 5 received placebo; per-sample allocation not given. The study sampled participants on day 63 after the first vaccine or placebo injection. TCRdb keeps only in-frame clones here, not all; method: immunoSEQ multiplex PCR. This sample has about 350,000 clones; around 89% occur once, and the top ten carry 6.4%. The specimen was peripheral blood, collected in a trial of Ad26.COV2.S vaccine versus placebo. The receptors come from a person aged 18-60 years who received the Ad26.COV2.S COVID-19 vaccine or a placebo.

To note about this clone: A single base separates this from a much larger clone, so it may be a read error. This chain joins TRBV6-2 or TRBV6-3 and TRBJ2-3; D remains unclear. Germline assignment: CDR1 MNHEY and CDR2 SVGEGT. The ends were cut back, 6 bases at V and 0 bases at J, with 4 bases in the middle. This CDR3 is 12 amino acids long. Here the CDR3 DNA reads TGTGCCAGCAGCCAGAGCACAGATACGCAGTATTTT. This sequence encodes CASSQSTDTQYF.

This chain joins TRBV24-1 and TRBJ2-5, with D maybe TRBD2 (5 bases). This CDR3 contains 14 residues. CDR1 KGHDR and CDR2 SFDVKD come from the germline V gene. V was clipped by 4 bases and J by 4 bases, with 12 bases between them. This CDR3 is CATSEGLGRETQYF. DNA of the CDR3: TGTGCCACCAGTGAAGGACTTGGGCGAGAGACCCAGTACTTC.

The genes are TRBV4-3 and TRBJ2-7; 10 nucleotides align to TRBD2. The CDR3 runs to 15 residues. Germline lookup yields CDR1 LGHNA and CDR2 YSLEER. Trimming took 0 bases from V and 3 from J; bases not matched to a gene: 2. The CDR3: CASSQDRTSGYEQYF. CDR3 bases: TGCGCCAGCAGCCAAGACCGGACTAGCGGCTACGAGCAGTACTTC.

This chain connects TRBV12-3 or TRBV12-4 to TRBJ2-1; D gene uncertain. Trimming pared 7 bases from V and 5 bases from J, leaving 12 bases between. The CDR3 spans 13 residues. CDR3 in DNA: TGTGCCAGCACCAGTTTAGCAAACAATGAGCAGTTCTTC. Translating gives CASTSLANNEQFF.

This clone has just a few counts. The chain is built from TRBV5-6 and TRBJ1-1; D may be TRBD1 (5 bases). Looked up from germline, CDR1 is SGHDT and CDR2 is YYEEEE. V shed 0 bases and J shed 1 base, with 13 bases lying between them. This CDR3 comprises 16 residues. The CDR3 reads CASSLVTGTGNTEAFF. The CDR3 DNA reads TGTGCCAGCAGCTTGGTGACCGGGACCGGGAACACTGAAGCTTTCTTT.

The rearrangement uses TRBV9 and TRBJ1-1; D not certain. The length of the CDR3 is 14 residues. CDR1 and CDR2 (germline): SGDLS, YYNGEE. Trimming pared 0 bases from V and 1 base from J, leaving 7 bases between. CDR3 residues: CASSVGPANTEAFF. DNA of the CDR3: TGTGCCAGCAGCGTAGGTCCAGCGAACACTGAAGCTTTCTTT.

The chain joins TRBV5-4 to TRBJ2-7, with D perhaps TRBD1 (5 bases). The germline gives CDR1 SGHNT, CDR2 YYREEE (reference sequence). With 0 bases removed from V and 6 bases from J, the gap between germline ends came to 19 bases. CDR3 size: 16 residues. Written as DNA, the CDR3 is TGTGCCAGCAGCTTGGATGGGGCAAGAAGCGCCCGCGAGCAGTACTTC. It is translated as CASSLDGARSAREQYF.

This chain joins TRBV7-3 and TRBJ2-2; D remains unclear. This CDR3 comprises 14 residues. Germline V gives CDR1 SGHTA, CDR2 FQGTGA. Between the trimmed V and J ends, which lost 1 base and 5 bases, there was a span of 8 bases. The CDR3 spells CASSLKTSTGELFF. The CDR3 DNA sequence: TGTGCCAGCAGCTTAAAGACTTCTACCGGGGAGCTGTTTTTT.

The rearrangement joins TRBV9 to TRBJ2-4; 12 nucleotides line up with TRBD2. Germline-derived CDR1 and CDR2 are SGDLS and YYNGEE. The CDR3 runs 19 residues. Trimming took 4 bases from V and 0 from J; bases not matched to a gene: 11. DNA for the CDR3: TGTGCCAGCAGCCCTAGCGGACTAGCGGGGTTGCTAGCCAAAAACATTCAGTACTTC. This codes for CASSPSGLAGLLAKNIQYF.

The chain has TRBV25-1 and TRBJ1-2; D might be TRBD1 (6 bases). Between the trimmed V and J ends, which lost 7 bases and 8 bases, there was a span of 17 bases. The CDR3 covers 13 residues. Germline CDR1 and CDR2: MGHDK and SYGVNS. CDR3 loop: CASTGGAVSGYTF. In DNA form, the CDR3 reads TGTGCCAGCACCGGGGGGGCAGTATCCGGCTACACCTTC.

V is TRBV7-9 and J is TRBJ2-3, with TRBD1 identical over 7 bases. CDR1 and CDR2 (germline): SEHNR, FQNEAQ (reference sequence). The trim removed 2 bases at V and 0 bases at J, leaving 5 bases unmatched. This CDR3 has 16 amino acids. CDR3 protein: CASSLRDRVSTDTQYF. CDR3 nucleotide sequence: TGTGCCAGCAGCTTACGCGACAGGGTTAGCACAGATACGCAGTATTTT.

The chain employs TRBV10-3 and TRBJ2-5; D is unresolved. There are 13 residues in the CDR3. Germline V gives CDR1 ENHRY, CDR2 SYGVKD. V lost 2 bases and J lost 3, with 7 bases in between. The CDR3 bases are TGTGCCATCAGTGAGGGTCAGGAAGAGACCCAGTACTTC. Encoded protein: CAISEGQEETQYF.

The chain employs TRBV4-1 and TRBJ1-1, with D hard to call. CDR3 length: 13 residues. Germline CDR1 and CDR2: MGHRA and YSYEKL. Between the trimmed V and J ends, which lost 1 base and 1 base, there was a span of 4 bases. The DNA of the CDR3 is TGCGCCAGCAGCCAAGGGGGGAACACTGAAGCTTTCTTT. This sequence encodes CASSQGGNTEAFF.

The chain joins TRBV9 to TRBJ1-1; D is unresolved. Germline V lookup: CDR1 SGDLS, CDR2 YYNGEE. CDR3 length: 13 residues. Between the trimmed V and J ends, which lost 4 bases and 5 bases, there was a span of 12 bases. CDR3 sequence reads: CASSQAGFTEAFF. Written as DNA, the CDR3 is TGTGCCAGCAGCCAGGCGGGATTTACTGAAGCTTTCTTT.

The chain links TRBV20-1 to TRBJ1-2; 9 bases align to TRBD1. CDR3 length: 15 residues. Germline CDR1 is DFQATT and CDR2 is SNEGSKA (reference sequence). With 6 bases clipped from V and 0 bases from J, the junction kept 8 bases outside the gene matches. CDR3 in amino acids: CSASDRGSSNYGYTF. CDR3 bases: TGCAGTGCGAGTGACAGGGGGTCCTCTAACTATGGCTACACCTTC.

J is TRBJ1-2 and V is TRBV5-4, with 7 nucleotides matching TRBD1. The length of the CDR3 is 11 residues. J lost 10 bases, V lost 2 bases, and 2 bases had no gene match. CDR1 SGHNT and CDR2 YYREEE come from the germline V gene (reference sequence). This CDR3 is CASSFGQDYTF. The CDR3 DNA is TGTGCCAGCAGCTTCGGACAGGACTACACCTTC.

The chain recombines TRBV5-1 with TRBJ1-4; D gene unclear. Between the trimmed V and J ends, which lost 3 bases and 1 base, there was a span of 4 bases. The CDR3 consists of 13 residues. Germline V CDR1 and CDR2: SGHRS, YFSETQ. The DNA of the CDR3 is TGCGCCAGCAGCTCCAAAACTAATGAAAAACTGTTTTTT. This codes for CASSSKTNEKLFF.

The CDR3 loop is CASSYQGTGAYEQYF. The CDR3 bases are TGTGCCAGCAGCTACCAGGGGACAGGGGCCTACGAGCAGTACTTC. The rearrangement uses TRBV7-2 and TRBJ2-7; 10 bases agree with TRBD1. Germline V gives CDR1 SGHTA, CDR2 FQGNSA. The ends lost 4 bases at V and 2 bases at J; junction bases unmatched: 5. The CDR3 sequence is 15 residues long.

V usage is TRBV5-6 and J usage is TRBJ2-1; D not certain. The V gene's germline CDR1 is SGHDT and CDR2 YYEEEE. Trimming left V 6 bases short and J 6 bases short, with 19 bases between. The CDR3 covers 15 residues. DNA for the CDR3: TGTGCCAGCATAAGGGCAGCCGAAGGAACCAATGAGCAGTTCTTC. Translated: CASIRAAEGTNEQFF.

This clone was observed a handful of times. The chain couples TRBV5-4 to TRBJ2-1, with 7 bases fitting TRBD1. The germline V gene has CDR1 SGHNT and CDR2 YYREEE (reference sequence). The CDR3 contains 15 residues. V shed 3 bases and J 7 bases; nucleotides not matched to a gene: 10. CDR3 nucleotide sequence: TGTGCCAGCAGCTCACCGGGACAGTTAGGAAATGAGCAGTTCTTC. This gives the protein CASSSPGQLGNEQFF.

This clone was detected a few times. The chain links TRBV9 to TRBJ2-7; TRBD2 matches 11 bases. The CDR3 is 15 amino acids. V was clipped by 3 bases and J by 0 bases; unmatched bases: 2. CDR1 SGDLS and CDR2 YYNGEE come from the germline V gene. CDR3: CASSEGLAVSYEQYF. CDR3 bases: TGTGCCAGCAGCGAGGGACTAGCGGTCTCCTACGAGCAGTACTTC.

The chain employs TRBV30 and TRBJ1-3; perhaps TRBD1 as D (5 bases). CDR3 length: 16 residues. V was pared by 4 bases and J by 2 bases, with 18 bases between. CDR1 and CDR2 from the germline V gene are GTSNPN and SVGIG (reference sequence). The CDR3 protein is CAWTLLGRGPGNTIYF. The DNA of the CDR3 is TGTGCCTGGACCCTTCTGGGGAGGGGCCCTGGAAACACCATATATTTT.

This clone showed up just a few times. J is TRBJ2-1 and V is TRBV4-1; TRBD1 matches 8 bases. The CDR3 sequence is 16 residues long. After removal of 4 bases from V and 7 bases from J, the junction contained 12 bases not matched to a gene. Germline assignment: CDR1 MGHRA and CDR2 YSYEKL. DNA of the CDR3: TGCGCCAGCAGCCGCTTATTAGGACAGGGTATGAATGAGCAGTTCTTC. Translation: CASSRLLGQGMNEQFF.

In its sample, this clone was seen once. The gene calls are TRBV4-1 and TRBJ2-5; D call uncertain. V was shortened by 0 bases and J by 5 bases, with 10 bases between the two germline ends. Germline V lookup: CDR1 MGHRA, CDR2 YSYEKL. The CDR3 loop spans 14 amino acids. The CDR3 here is CASSQDQRVETQYF. The CDR3 coding sequence is TGCGCCAGCAGCCAAGACCAGCGTGTGGAGACCCAGTACTTC.